Following are 30 T cell receptor beta chains from one sample sequenced in a study of blood T cell repertoires in COVID-19 (dated by TCRdb to about 2020). Receptors were amplified or captured by the immunoSEQ multiplex PCR assay. This is the immuneACCESS table as TCRdb keeps it, with only in-frame sequences that have V and J called. A part of the clones is gone; compared with another copy, unresolved V genes explain less than half, and the rest is unexplained. In this sample the table shows around 260,000 clones, about 85% of which occur a single time. Of the sample, about 1% is held by the ten largest clones. Sequencing was carried out using peripheral blood. Receptor source: a human donor with COVID-19, enrolled during active disease. The donor label of this sample is uncertain.

The table lists this clone with a count of one. One junction end does not reproduce the germline sequence, and a read error may be involved. CDR3 bases: TGTGCCAGCACCTTAGGATCGGGCGGGAACACCATATATTTT. Its translation is CASTLGSGGNTIYF. J is TRBJ1-3 and V is TRBV7-2; D uncertain. Germline V gives CDR1 SGHTA, CDR2 FQGNSA. The length of the CDR3 is 14 residues.

The chain couples TRBV28 to TRBJ1-2, with D tentatively TRBD1 (5 bases). V lost 5 bases and J 5 bases, leaving 15 bases between the germline ends. The germline V gene encodes CDR1 MDHEN and CDR2 SYDVKM. The CDR3 spans 14 residues. The CDR3 protein is CASSQQASWYGYTF. CDR3 sequence (DNA): TGTGCCAGCAGTCAACAGGCCTCTTGGTATGGCTACACCTTC.

The chain links TRBV11-3 to TRBJ1-6, with TRBD1 as a possible D gene (5 bases). Germline V gene sequence: CDR1 SGHNT, CDR2 YENEEA. The CDR3 extends over 13 amino acids. V was clipped by 5 bases and J by 7 bases, with 9 bases between them. The CDR3 nucleotides are TGTGCCAGCAGCCCCGGGGGGAATTCACCCCTCCACTTT. Its protein product is CASSPGGNSPLHF.

In this sample, this clone turned up a few times. The genes are TRBV7-2 and TRBJ2-5; a possible D gene is TRBD2 (5 bases). The CDR3 spans 16 residues. Looked up from germline, CDR1 is SGHTA and CDR2 is FQGNSA. The V end lost 5 bases, the J end lost 1 base, and 17 bases lay between the germline ends. CDR3 region: CASSPLLAFPQETQYF. CDR3 in DNA: TGTGCCAGCAGCCCGTTGCTAGCCTTCCCCCAAGAGACCCAGTACTTC.

The genes are TRBV27 and TRBJ2-3; 12 bases fit TRBD2. Germline V CDR1 and CDR2: MNHEY, SMNVEV (reference sequence). Germline trimming cut 1 base from V and 5 bases from J; bases unmatched to any gene: 4. The CDR3 totals 16 residues. DNA for the CDR3: TGTGCCAGCAGTTTATACGGGACTAGCGGGCTAGATACGCAGTATTTT. It specifies CASSLYGTSGLDTQYF.

This sequence joins TRBV9 and TRBJ2-3, with 8 bases aligning to TRBD2. The CDR3 length is 16 residues. V lost 0 bases to trimming and J lost 4 bases; unmatched junction nucleotides: 7. The V gene's germline CDR1 is SGDLS and CDR2 YYNGEE. CDR3 residues: CASSVGVAGRADTQYF. Here the CDR3 DNA reads TGTGCCAGCAGCGTAGGGGTAGCGGGAAGGGCAGATACGCAGTATTTT.

About this clone: Other DNA sequences in the same sample also yield this CDR3. This chain uses TRBV28 with TRBJ2-7; TRBD1 aligns across 9 bases. Looked up from germline, CDR1 is MDHEN and CDR2 is SYDVKM. This CDR3 has 14 amino acids. The ends lost 2 bases at V and 1 base at J; junction bases unmatched: 0. The CDR3 is CASSLGTGSYEQYF. DNA of the CDR3: TGTGCCAGCAGTTTAGGGACAGGGTCCTACGAGCAGTACTTC.

The CDR3 spells CASSAEGRGAGANVLTF. For the CDR3, the DNA is TGTGCCAGCAGTGCGGAGGGTAGAGGCGCTGGGGCCAACGTCCTGACTTTC. J is TRBJ2-6 and V is TRBV2, with D possibly being TRBD2 (6 bases). CDR3 length: 17 residues. The V gene lost 4 bases and the J gene lost 2 bases, with 15 bases spanning the gap. Per germline, CDR1 SNHLY and CDR2 FYNNEI. The full variable domain, with the rest looked up from reference TRBV2 and TRBJ2-6, is EPEVTQTPSHQVTQMGQEVILRCVPISNHLYFYWYRQILGQKVEFLVSFYNNEISEKSEIFDDQFSVERPDGSNFTLKIRSTKLEDSAMYFCASSAEGRGAGANVLTFGAGSRLTVL.

The rearrangement links TRBV4-1 to TRBJ2-2; TRBD2 matches at 13 bases. CDR1 MGHRA and CDR2 YSYEKL come from the germline V gene. There are 18 residues in the CDR3. V lost 5 bases, J lost 5 bases, and 11 bases stayed unmatched. The CDR3 DNA is TGCGCCAGCAGCTTAAGGACTAGCGGGAGTTCGGAGACCGGGGAGCTGTTTTTT. Translation gives CASSLRTSGSSETGELFF.

The V and J genes are TRBV2 and TRBJ1-4; D possibly corresponds to TRBD1 (6 bases). The V gene lost 4 bases and the J gene lost 5 bases, with 14 bases spanning the gap. CDR1 is SNHLY, CDR2 FYNNEI, per germline. The CDR3 totals 15 residues. CDR3 DNA sequence: TGTGCCAGCAGTGTGACCGGAGACAGGAATGAAAAACTGTTTTTT. Protein sequence: CASSVTGDRNEKLFF.

V usage is TRBV5-3 and J usage is TRBJ1-4; TRBD1 aligns across 7 bases. TRBV5-3 is an ORF; its function is uncertain. V was pared by 10 bases and J by 0 bases, with 9 bases of the junction left unmatched. CDR3 length equals 15 residues. CDR3 bases: TGTGCCCTTCGACAGGGCCCTGCAACTAATGAAAAACTGTTTTTT. Translation: CALRQGPATNEKLFF.

In its sample, this clone was seen once. The chain uses TRBV6-5 and TRBJ1-3, with 8 positions matching TRBD1. V shed 4 bases and J 0 bases; nucleotides not matched to a gene: 2. The V gene's germline CDR1 is MNHEY and CDR2 SVGAGI. The CDR3 totals 15 residues. CDR3 residues: CASSWGQDSGNTIYF. In nucleotides, the CDR3 is TGTGCCAGCAGTTGGGGACAGGACTCTGGAAACACCATATATTTT.

V gene TRBV5-1 combines with J gene TRBJ1-4; TRBD1 aligns across 10 bases. Germline loops: CDR1 SGHRS, CDR2 YFSETQ. The CDR3 has 15 amino acids. Trimming cost V 4 bases and J 8 bases; bases outside gene matches: 8. The chain's CDR3 is CASSRSGQGEEKLFF. Here the CDR3 DNA reads TGCGCCAGCAGCAGATCAGGACAGGGGGAGGAAAAACTGTTTTTT.

Note on this clone: Other DNA sequences in the sample encode the same CDR3. The chain links TRBV19 to TRBJ2-1; D gene ambiguous. V gave up 3 bases and J gave up 2 bases, with 8 bases separating them. There are 14 residues in the CDR3. Germline CDR1 and CDR2: LNHDA and SQIVND (reference sequence). The CDR3 DNA sequence: TGTGCCAGTAGTATTGGTAGAACCTACAATGAGCAGTTCTTC. Translated: CASSIGRTYNEQFF.

The chain uses TRBV7-9 and TRBJ1-2; a weak D match, TRBD1 (5 bases). Germline V gene sequence: CDR1 SEHNR, CDR2 FQNEAQ (reference sequence). The CDR3 covers 13 residues. The ends were cut back, 3 bases at V and 5 bases at J, with 10 bases in the middle. The CDR3 is CASSLDQGYGYTF. As DNA, the CDR3 is TGTGCCAGCAGCTTGGATCAGGGATATGGCTACACCTTC.

The chain uses TRBV25-1 and TRBJ1-1; the match to TRBD1 covers 8 bases. V gave up 2 bases and J gave up 11 bases; unmatched junction bases: 7. There are 13 residues in the CDR3. CDR1 is MGHDK, CDR2 SYGVNS, per germline. The CDR3 here is CASSERGQGSAFF. CDR3 DNA sequence: TGTGCCAGCAGTGAAAGAGGACAGGGTAGTGCTTTCTTT.

This rearrangement joins TRBV5-5 to TRBJ1-5, with D perhaps TRBD1 (5 bases). Germline assignment: CDR1 SGHKS and CDR2 YYEKEE (reference sequence). CDR3 length: 15 amino acids. Deletions cut 3 bases from V and 3 bases from J, with 13 bases between. The CDR3 loop reads CASSSAGGNNQPQHF. The CDR3, as DNA: TGTGCCAGCAGCTCGGCCGGGGGAAACAATCAGCCCCAGCATTTT.

A single count supports this clone. The rearrangement uses TRBV7-2 and TRBJ2-1, with 8 bases that match TRBD2. The J segment lost 9 bases and the V segment lost 1 base, leaving 8 bases of the junction unmatched. The CDR3 has 15 residues. Germline V gene data show CDR1 as SGHTA and CDR2 as FQGNSA. CDR3 bases: TGTGCCAGCAGCTTAGTCGGGACTAGTGCGGCTGAGCAGTTCTTC. It is translated as CASSLVGTSAAEQFF. Drawing the rest from reference TRBV7-2 and TRBJ2-1, the complete variable domain is GAGVSQSPSNKVTEKGKDVELRCDPISGHTALYWYRQSLGQGLEFLIYFQGNSAPDKSGLPSDRFSAERTGGSVSTLTIQRTQQEDSAVYLCASSLVGTSAAEQFFGPGTRLTVL.

This clone showed up just once. The rearrangement links TRBV9 to TRBJ1-6, with 10 bases aligning to TRBD1. J lost 9 bases, V lost 1 base, and 4 bases had no gene match. In germline, CDR1 is SGDLS, CDR2 YYNGEE. CDR3 length: 15 amino acids. The CDR3 reads CASSVIGDRGSPLHF. CDR3 coding DNA: TGTGCCAGCAGCGTAATAGGGGACAGGGGTTCACCCCTCCACTTT.

The rearrangement uses TRBV7-2 and TRBJ2-1, with D perhaps matching TRBD2 (6 bases). The CDR3 loop spans 15 amino acids. Germline CDR1 reads SGHTA; CDR2 reads FQGNSA. V lost 5 bases, J lost 6 bases, and 17 bases lay in between. The CDR3 DNA sequence: TGTGCCAGCAGCAGTAGTAGCGGCTCTTTCAATGAGCAGTTCTTC. Its translation is CASSSSSGSFNEQFF.

The chain employs TRBV25-1 and TRBJ1-3, with D uncertain. Germline loops: CDR1 MGHDK, CDR2 SYGVNS. The CDR3 has 15 residues. With 3 bases removed from V and 3 bases from J, the gap between germline ends came to 12 bases. The CDR3 coding sequence is TGTGCCAGCAGTGATGTTGGGAGCGTTGGAAACACCATATATTTT. This sequence encodes CASSDVGSVGNTIYF.

The chain combines TRBV18 with TRBJ2-7, with D maybe TRBD2 (7 bases). Germline V lookup: CDR1 KGHSH, CDR2 LQKENI. The CDR3 length is 17 residues. Trimming took 0 bases from V and 0 from J, leaving 15 bases between them. CDR3 sequence: CASSPPDRGRASYEQYF. Written as DNA, the CDR3 is TGTGCCAGCTCACCACCTGATAGGGGGAGGGCCTCCTACGAGCAGTACTTC.

The rearrangement uses TRBV7-3 and TRBJ2-1; TRBD1 aligns across 10 bases. Unmatched junction bases numbered 2, after V lost 4 bases and J lost 5 bases. CDR3 length: 14 amino acids. Germline values: CDR1 SGHTA, CDR2 FQGTGA. The CDR3 reads CASSSGTGDNEQFF. The CDR3 DNA follows: TGTGCCAGCAGCTCCGGGACAGGGGACAATGAGCAGTTCTTC.

V and J are TRBV7-3 and TRBJ1-1, with D tentatively TRBD1 (6 bases). V lost 4 bases to trimming and J lost 0 bases, with 18 bases between them. This CDR3 has 17 residues. Germline V gene sequence: CDR1 SGHTA, CDR2 FQGTGA. The CDR3 nucleotides read TGTGCCAGCAGCTCATACGGAGGACAGATGATGAACACTGAAGCTTTCTTT. Translating it yields CASSSYGGQMMNTEAFF.

J is TRBJ2-7 and V is TRBV9; 9 positions match TRBD1. This CDR3 is 16 amino acids long. Unmatched junction bases numbered 8, after V lost 0 bases and J lost 4 bases. Germline values: CDR1 SGDLS, CDR2 YYNGEE. The CDR3 protein is CASSVATGGGVYEQYF. The CDR3 DNA reads TGTGCCAGCAGCGTAGCTACAGGGGGCGGCGTTTACGAGCAGTACTTC. The whole variable domain, filled in from reference TRBV9 and TRBJ2-7, reads DSGVTQTPKHLITATGQRVTLRCSPRSGDLSVYWYQQSLDQGLQFLIQYYNGEERAKGNILERFSAQQFPDLHSELNLSSLELGDSALYFCASSVATGGGVYEQYFGPGTRLTVT.

The chain uses TRBV28 and TRBJ1-2; 9 nucleotides align to TRBD1. The CDR3 extends over 15 amino acids. Germline CDR1 and CDR2: MDHEN and SYDVKM. The ends lost 4 bases at V and 5 bases at J; junction bases unmatched: 8. CDR3 in DNA: TGTGCCAGCAGTTCCACCGACAGGGGGGAATATGGCTACACCTTC. Translated: CASSSTDRGEYGYTF.

This chain connects TRBV11-1 to TRBJ2-7, with 13 nucleotides matching TRBD2. The V segment lost 3 bases and the J segment 6 bases; nucleotides outside the gene matches: 8. CDR3 length equals 16 residues. In germline, CDR1 is SGHAT, CDR2 FQDESV (reference sequence). The CDR3, as DNA: TGTGCCAGCAGCTTCACCGGACTAGCGGGAGCGGGCGAGCAGTACTTC. This sequence encodes CASSFTGLAGAGEQYF.

V and J are TRBV29-1 and TRBJ2-7; tentatively, D is TRBD1 (6 bases). Looked up from germline, CDR1 is SQVTM and CDR2 is ANQGSEA. Trimming shortened V by 7 bases and J by 3 bases, and 16 bases separated the two germline ends. The CDR3 is 13 residues long. CDR3 sequence (DNA): TGCAGCGCCGGAGCGGACAGCTACTACGAGCAGTACTTC. Its translation: CSAGADSYYEQYF.

The chain has TRBV28 and TRBJ1-1; tentative D call: TRBD1 (6 bases). The V end was cut by 5 bases, the J end by 10 bases, with 14 bases between. From germline, CDR1 is MDHEN and CDR2 SYDVKM. The CDR3 contains 12 residues. This CDR3 is CASSPTGGRAFF. CDR3 nucleotides: TGTGCCAGCAGTCCGACGGGGGGCCGAGCTTTCTTT.

This clone was seen a single time. The chain joins TRBV6-5 to TRBJ1-5; D unclear. The germline V gene encodes CDR1 MNHEY and CDR2 SVGAGI. This CDR3 has 15 amino acids. Trimming removed 5 bases from V and 1 base from J, with 12 bases in between. In DNA form, the CDR3 reads TGTGCCAGCAGTAGCGGCCAGGCCAGCAATCAGCCCCAGCATTTT. Amino acids: CASSSGQASNQPQHF.